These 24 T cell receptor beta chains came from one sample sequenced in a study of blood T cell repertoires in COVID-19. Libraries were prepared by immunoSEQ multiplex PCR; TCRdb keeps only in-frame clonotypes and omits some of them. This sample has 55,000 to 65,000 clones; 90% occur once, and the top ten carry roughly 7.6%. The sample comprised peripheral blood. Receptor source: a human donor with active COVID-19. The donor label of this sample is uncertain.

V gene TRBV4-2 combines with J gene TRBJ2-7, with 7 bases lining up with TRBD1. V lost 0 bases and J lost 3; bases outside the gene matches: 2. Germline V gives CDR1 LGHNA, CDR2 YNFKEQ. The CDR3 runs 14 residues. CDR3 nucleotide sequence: TGTGCCAGCAGCCAAGATCCAGGGGGCTACGAGCAGTACTTC. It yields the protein CASSQDPGGYEQYF.

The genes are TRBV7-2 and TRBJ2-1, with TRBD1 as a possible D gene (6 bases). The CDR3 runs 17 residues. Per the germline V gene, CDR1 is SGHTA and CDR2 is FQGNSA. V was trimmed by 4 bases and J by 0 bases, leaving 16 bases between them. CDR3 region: CASSSTLTGHSYNEQFF. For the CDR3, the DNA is TGTGCCAGCAGCTCCACACTAACAGGGCACTCCTACAATGAGCAGTTCTTC. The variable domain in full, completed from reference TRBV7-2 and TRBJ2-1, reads GAGVSQSPSNKVTEKGKDVELRCDPISGHTALYWYRQSLGQGLEFLIYFQGNSAPDKSGLPSDRFSAERTGGSVSTLTIQRTQQEDSAVYLCASSSTLTGHSYNEQFFGPGTRLTVL.

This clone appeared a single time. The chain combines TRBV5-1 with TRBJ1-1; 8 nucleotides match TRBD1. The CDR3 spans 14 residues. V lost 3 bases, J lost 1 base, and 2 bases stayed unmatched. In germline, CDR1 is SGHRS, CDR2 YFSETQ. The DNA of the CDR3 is TGCGCCAGCAGCTGGGGACAGGCGAACACTGAAGCTTTCTTT. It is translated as CASSWGQANTEAFF.

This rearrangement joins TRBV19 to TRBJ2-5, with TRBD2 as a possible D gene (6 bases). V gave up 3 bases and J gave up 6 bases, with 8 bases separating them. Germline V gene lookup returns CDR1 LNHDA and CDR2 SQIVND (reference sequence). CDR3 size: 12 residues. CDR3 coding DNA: TGTGCCAGTAGTATCGGGGGTCAGACCCAGTACTTC. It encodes CASSIGGQTQYF.

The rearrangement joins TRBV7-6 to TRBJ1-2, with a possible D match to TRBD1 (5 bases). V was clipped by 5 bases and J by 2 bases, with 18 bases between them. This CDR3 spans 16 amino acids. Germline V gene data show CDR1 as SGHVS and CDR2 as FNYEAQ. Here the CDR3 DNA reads TGTGCCAGCAGCCCCCGATCGATGGACAAGAACTATGGCTACACCTTC. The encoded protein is CASSPRSMDKNYGYTF.

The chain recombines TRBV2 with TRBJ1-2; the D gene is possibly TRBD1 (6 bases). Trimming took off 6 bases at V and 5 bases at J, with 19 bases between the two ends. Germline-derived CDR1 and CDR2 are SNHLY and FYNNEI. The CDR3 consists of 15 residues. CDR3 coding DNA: TGTGCCAGCAGCCTCACAGGGCAGGGAACTTATGGCTACACCTTC. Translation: CASSLTGQGTYGYTF.

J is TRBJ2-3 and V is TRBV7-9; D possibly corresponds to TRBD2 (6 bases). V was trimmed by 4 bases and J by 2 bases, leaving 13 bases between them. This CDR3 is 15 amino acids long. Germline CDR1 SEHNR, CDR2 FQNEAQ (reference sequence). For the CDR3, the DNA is TGTGCCAGCAGCTCCGGGACTGGGCCCACAGATACGCAGTATTTT. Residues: CASSSGTGPTDTQYF.

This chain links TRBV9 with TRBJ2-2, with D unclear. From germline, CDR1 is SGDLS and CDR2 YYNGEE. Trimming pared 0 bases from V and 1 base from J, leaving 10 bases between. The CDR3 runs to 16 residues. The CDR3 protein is CASSVAPSGNTGELFF. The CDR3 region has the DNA TGTGCCAGCAGCGTAGCCCCATCCGGGAACACCGGGGAGCTGTTTTTT.

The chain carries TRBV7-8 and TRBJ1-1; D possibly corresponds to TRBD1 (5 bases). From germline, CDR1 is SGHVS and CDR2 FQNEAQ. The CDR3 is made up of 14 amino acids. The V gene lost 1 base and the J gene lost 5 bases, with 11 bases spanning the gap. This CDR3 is CASSLVRVETEAFF. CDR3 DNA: TGTGCCAGCAGCTTAGTCAGGGTAGAAACTGAAGCTTTCTTT.

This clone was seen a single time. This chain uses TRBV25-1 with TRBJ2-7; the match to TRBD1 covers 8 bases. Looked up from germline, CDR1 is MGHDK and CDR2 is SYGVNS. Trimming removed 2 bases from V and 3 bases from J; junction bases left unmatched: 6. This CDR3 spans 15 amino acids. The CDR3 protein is CASSERTGIFYEQYF. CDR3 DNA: TGTGCCAGCAGTGAAAGGACAGGGATTTTCTACGAGCAGTACTTC.

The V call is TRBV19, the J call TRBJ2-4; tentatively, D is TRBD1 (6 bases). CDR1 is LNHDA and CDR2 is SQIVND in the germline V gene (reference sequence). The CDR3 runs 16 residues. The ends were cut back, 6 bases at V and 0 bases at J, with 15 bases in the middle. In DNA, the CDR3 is TGTGCCAGTAGCCTCGGACAGATGCCAGCCAAAAACATTCAGTACTTC. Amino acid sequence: CASSLGQMPAKNIQYF.

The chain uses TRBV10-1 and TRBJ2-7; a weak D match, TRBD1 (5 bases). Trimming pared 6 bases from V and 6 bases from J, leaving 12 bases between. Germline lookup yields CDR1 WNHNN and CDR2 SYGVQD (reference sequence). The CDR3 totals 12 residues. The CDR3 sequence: CASRGHASEQYF. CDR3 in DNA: TGCGCCAGCAGAGGACACGCCAGCGAGCAGTACTTC.

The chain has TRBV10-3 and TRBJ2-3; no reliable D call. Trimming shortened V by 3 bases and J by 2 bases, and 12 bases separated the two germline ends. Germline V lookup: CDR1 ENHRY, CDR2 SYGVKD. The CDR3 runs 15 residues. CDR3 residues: CAISEKRSSTDTQYF. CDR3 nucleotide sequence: TGTGCCATCAGTGAAAAACGTAGCTCCACAGATACGCAGTATTTT.

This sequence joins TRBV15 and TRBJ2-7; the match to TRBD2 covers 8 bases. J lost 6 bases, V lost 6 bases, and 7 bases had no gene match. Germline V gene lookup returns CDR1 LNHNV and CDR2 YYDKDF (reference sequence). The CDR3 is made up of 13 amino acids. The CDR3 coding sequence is TGTGCCACCAGAGCCCCGGGGGGGGGCGAGCAGTACTTC. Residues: CATRAPGGGEQYF.

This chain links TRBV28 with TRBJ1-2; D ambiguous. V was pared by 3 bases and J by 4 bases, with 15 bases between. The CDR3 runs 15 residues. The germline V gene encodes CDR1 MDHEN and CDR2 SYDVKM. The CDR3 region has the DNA TGTGCCAGCAGTTTTTCGGGAACCCCTGGCTATGGCTACACCTTC. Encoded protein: CASSFSGTPGYGYTF.

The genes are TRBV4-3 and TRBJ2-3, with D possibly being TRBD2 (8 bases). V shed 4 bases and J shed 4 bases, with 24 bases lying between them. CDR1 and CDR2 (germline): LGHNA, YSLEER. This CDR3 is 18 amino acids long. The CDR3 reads CASSPFLAGQGGPDTQYF. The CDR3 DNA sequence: TGCGCCAGCAGCCCTTTTCTAGCGGGCCAAGGGGGCCCAGATACGCAGTATTTT.

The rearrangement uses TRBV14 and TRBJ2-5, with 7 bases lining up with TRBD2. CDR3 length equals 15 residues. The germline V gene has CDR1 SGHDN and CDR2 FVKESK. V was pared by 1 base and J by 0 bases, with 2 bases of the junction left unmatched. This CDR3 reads CASSQGLAYQETQYF. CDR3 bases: TGTGCCAGCAGCCAAGGACTAGCTTACCAAGAGACCCAGTACTTC.

CDR3 sequence reads: CAWSVQRGWDNQPQHF. As DNA, the CDR3 is TGTGCCTGGAGTGTTCAAAGGGGTTGGGACAATCAGCCCCAGCATTTT. The rearrangement links TRBV30 to TRBJ1-5; weak D call: TRBD1 (5 bases). V lost 0 bases to trimming and J lost 3 bases, with 15 bases between them. The CDR3 runs to 16 residues. Germline CDR1 and CDR2: GTSNPN and SVGIG (reference sequence).

CDR3 region: CASSDVPNYEQYF. The CDR3 DNA follows: TGTGCCAGCAGTGATGTTCCAAACTACGAGCAGTACTTC. The J gene is TRBJ2-7, the V gene TRBV25-1; D not certain. Germline CDR1 is MGHDK and CDR2 is SYGVNS. Trimming cost V 3 bases and J 3 bases, with 9 bases left between them. This CDR3 region has 13 residues.

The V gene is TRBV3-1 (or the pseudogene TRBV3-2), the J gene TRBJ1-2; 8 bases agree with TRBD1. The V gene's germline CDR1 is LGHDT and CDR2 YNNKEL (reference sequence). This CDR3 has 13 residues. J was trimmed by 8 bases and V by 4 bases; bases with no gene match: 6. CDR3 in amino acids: CASSLRQGNGYTF. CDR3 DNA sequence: TGTGCCAGCAGCCTAAGACAGGGGAACGGCTACACCTTC.

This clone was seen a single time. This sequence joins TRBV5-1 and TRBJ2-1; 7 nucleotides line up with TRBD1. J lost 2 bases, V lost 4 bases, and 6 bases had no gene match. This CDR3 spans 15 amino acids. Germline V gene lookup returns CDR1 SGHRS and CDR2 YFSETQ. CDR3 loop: CASSDDRAAYNEQFF. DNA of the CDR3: TGCGCCAGCAGCGACGACAGGGCTGCCTACAATGAGCAGTTCTTC. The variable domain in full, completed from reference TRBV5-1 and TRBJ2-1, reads KAGVTQTPRYLIKTRGQQVTLSCSPISGHRSVSWYQQTPGQGLQFLFEYFSETQRNKGNFPGRFSGRQFSNSRSEMNVSTLELGDSALYLCASSDDRAAYNEQFFGPGTRLTVL.

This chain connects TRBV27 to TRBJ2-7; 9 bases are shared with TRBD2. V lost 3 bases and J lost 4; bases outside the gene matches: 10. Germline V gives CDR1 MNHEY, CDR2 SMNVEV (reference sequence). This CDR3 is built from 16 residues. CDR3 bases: TGTGCCAGCAGTTTCCAGCGGGGGGCCGCGCCTTACGAGCAGTACTTC. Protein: CASSFQRGAAPYEQYF.

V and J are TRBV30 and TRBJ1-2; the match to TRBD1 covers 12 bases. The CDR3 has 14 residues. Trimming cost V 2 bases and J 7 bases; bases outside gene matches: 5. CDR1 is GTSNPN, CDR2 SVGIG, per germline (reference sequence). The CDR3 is CAWSPGTGGGGYTF. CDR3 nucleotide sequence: TGTGCCTGGAGTCCCGGGACAGGGGGCGGTGGCTACACCTTC.

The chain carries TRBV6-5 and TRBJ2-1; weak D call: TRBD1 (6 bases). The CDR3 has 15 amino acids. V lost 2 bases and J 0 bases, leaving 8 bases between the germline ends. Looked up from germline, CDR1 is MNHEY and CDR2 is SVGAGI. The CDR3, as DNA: TGTGCCAGCAGTTACCGGGACATCTCCTACAATGAGCAGTTCTTC. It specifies CASSYRDISYNEQFF.